This TCR beta chain was profiled in a study of OX40 agonist ivuxolimab in advanced cancers. Study observations and caveats: More expanded clones were found, on average, in CD8+ than in CD4+ T cells.

Details on this clone: Its cognate antigen is unknown.

Repertoires were generated with immunoSEQ multiplex PCR, while TCRdb's copy carries only in-frame clones and drops some. Among tens of thousands of clones listed, around four fifths were seen once. The receptor's source is an adult with an advanced solid tumor such as melanoma, head and neck, liver or kidney cancer. The source was CD4+ or CD8+ T cells sorted from blood, collected in a trial of the OX40 agonist ivuxolimab.

CDR3 nucleotide sequence: TGTGCCAGCAGCTTAGCGAGGGGGCTACAGGGCTACGAGCAGTACGTC. This gives the protein CASSLARGLQGYEQYV. The chain carries TRBV7-9 and TRBJ2-7, with 7 bases lining up with TRBD1. The germline V gene encodes CDR1 SEHNR and CDR2 FQNEAQ (reference sequence). The CDR3 contains 16 residues. Trimming removed 0 bases from V and 3 bases from J; junction bases left unmatched: 8.